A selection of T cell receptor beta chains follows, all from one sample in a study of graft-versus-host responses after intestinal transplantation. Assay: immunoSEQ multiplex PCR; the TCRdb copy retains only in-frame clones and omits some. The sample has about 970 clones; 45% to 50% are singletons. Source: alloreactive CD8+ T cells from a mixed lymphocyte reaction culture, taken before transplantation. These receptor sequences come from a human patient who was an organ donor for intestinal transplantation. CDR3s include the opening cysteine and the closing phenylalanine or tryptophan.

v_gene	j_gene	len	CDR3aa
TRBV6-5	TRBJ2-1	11	CASRLGNEQFF
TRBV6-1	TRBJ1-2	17	CASSVVRGGIKTYGYTF
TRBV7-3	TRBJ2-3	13	CASSSTSAHTQYF
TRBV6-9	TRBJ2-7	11	CASSSVYEQYF
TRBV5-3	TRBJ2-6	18	CARSLAGARGSGANVLTF
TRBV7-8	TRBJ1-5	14	CASSFGWSNQPQHF
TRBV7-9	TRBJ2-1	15	CASKIGQGEYNEQFF
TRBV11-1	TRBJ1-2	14	CASSLNIGGTGYTF
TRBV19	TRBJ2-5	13	CASMGERGETRYF
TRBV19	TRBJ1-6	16	CASSKRVLSYNSPLHF
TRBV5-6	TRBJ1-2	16	CASSVAGTGQFSGYTF
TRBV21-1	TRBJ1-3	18	CASSKSHPPGRSGNTIYF
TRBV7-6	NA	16	CASSFFPGGGTYEQYF
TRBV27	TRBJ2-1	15	CASSFLGGAYNEQFF
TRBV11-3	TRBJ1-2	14	CASSLNIGGTGYTF
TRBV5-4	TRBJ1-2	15	CASSLEAGEVYGYTF
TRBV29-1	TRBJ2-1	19	CSVEGWVLAGGSPYNEQFF
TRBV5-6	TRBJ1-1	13	CASSLAVNTEAFF
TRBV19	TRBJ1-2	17	CASSSEQANRKTYGYTF
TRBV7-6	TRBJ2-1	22	CASSLWVFTGRGPDSSYNEQFF
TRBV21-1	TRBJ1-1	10	CANRTDQRPF
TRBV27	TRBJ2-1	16	CASSIPTYGAYNEQFF
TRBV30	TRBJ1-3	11	CAWSEGNTIYF
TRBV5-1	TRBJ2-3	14	CASSWTDPQDTQYF
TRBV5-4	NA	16	CASSQTGLAGAHEQYF
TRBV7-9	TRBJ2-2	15	CASSYLVADTGELFF
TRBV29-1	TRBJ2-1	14	CSAPGQSSYNEQFF
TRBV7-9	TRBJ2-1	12	CASSSSPNEQFF
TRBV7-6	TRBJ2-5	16	CASSFAARPAQETQYF
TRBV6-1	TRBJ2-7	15	CASSEVVTRVYEQYF
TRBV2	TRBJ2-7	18	CASSFLPHRGTFSYEQYF
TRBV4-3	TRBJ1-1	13	CASSQGVNTEAFF
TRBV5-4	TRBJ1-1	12	CASSLGATEAFF
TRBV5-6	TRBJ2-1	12	CASSLASHEQFF
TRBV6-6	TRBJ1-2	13	CASHGGLYYGYTF
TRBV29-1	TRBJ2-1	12	CSVDLQPNEQFF
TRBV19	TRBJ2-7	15	CASKLNGKGYYEQYF
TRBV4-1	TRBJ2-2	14	CASSQTQSTGELFF
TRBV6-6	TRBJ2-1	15	CASSYTSSARSEQFF
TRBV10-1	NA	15	CASSEEGTNTGELFF
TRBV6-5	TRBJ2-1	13	CASSYRAHNEQFF
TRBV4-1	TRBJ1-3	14	CASSPTGNGNTIYF
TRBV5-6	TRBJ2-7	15	CASNLRLAGTYEQYF
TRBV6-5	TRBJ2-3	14	CASSERGITDTQYF
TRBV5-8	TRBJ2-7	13	CASSLGDRAEQYF
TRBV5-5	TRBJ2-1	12	CASSSGSGEQFF
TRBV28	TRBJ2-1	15	CASSLDASSYNEQFF
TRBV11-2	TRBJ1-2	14	CASSLNIGGTGYTF